The 23 T cell receptor beta chains below all came from one sample that was sequenced in a study of CD8 T cells in Susac syndrome (dated by TCRdb to the late 2010s). The library came from the immunoSEQ multiplex PCR assay. RNA was extracted using the RNeasy kit, and about 0.5 to 1 ug of the RNA was reverse transcribed with random hexamers. The public reads were quality trimmed at Q25 with fastp and then assembled into clones with MiXCR by TCRdb, keeping productive beta chains. Entries are consolidated by CDR3 protein sequence, retaining the most common genes and DNA. The sample data list 150,000 to 200,000 distinct CDR3 sequences, and around 90% of these were observed just once. The ten top clones hold around 0.079% of the sample. The sequenced sample consisted of CD4+ T cells from PBMCs. The receptor set was obtained from a human donor with Susac syndrome.

This chain links TRBV5-1 with TRBJ2-2, with 8 bases matching TRBD2. The CDR3 length is 16 residues. The V gene's germline CDR1 is SGHRS and CDR2 YFSETQ. With 7 bases clipped from V and 1 base from J, the junction kept 9 bases outside the gene matches. CDR3 residues: CASYPNLAGNTGELFF. CDR3 bases: TGCGCCAGCTACCCGAATCTAGCGGGGAACACCGGGGAGCTGTTTTTT.

This chain joins TRBV7-9 and TRBJ2-5; D gene uncertain. Per germline, CDR1 SEHNR and CDR2 FQNEAQ (reference sequence). V was pared by 1 base and J by 5 bases, with 8 bases between. There are 13 residues in the CDR3. CDR3 DNA sequence: TGTGCCAGCAGCTTAGATGAGTGGGAGACCCAGTACTTC. Protein: CASSLDEWETQYF. Variable domain in full (rest from reference TRBV7-9 and TRBJ2-5): DTGVSQNPRHKITKRGQNVTFRCDPISEHNRLYWYRQTLGQGPEFLTYFQNEAQLEKSRLLSDRFSAERPKGSFSTLEIQRTEQGDSAMYLCASSLDEWETQYFGPGTRLLVL.

This sequence joins TRBV15 and TRBJ1-1, with D hard to call. Trimming cost V 3 bases and J 1 base, with 6 bases left between them. The CDR3 is 13 residues long. Germline CDR1 reads LNHNV; CDR2 reads YYDKDF (reference sequence). The CDR3 DNA reads as TGTGCCACCAGCAGGCCAGGGAACACTGAAGCTTTCTTT. It encodes CATSRPGNTEAFF.

This sequence joins TRBV2 and TRBJ1-2; D is uncertain. CDR3 length: 13 amino acids. V was trimmed by 3 bases and J by 8 bases, leaving 13 bases between them. Germline values: CDR1 SNHLY, CDR2 FYNNEI. The DNA of the CDR3 is TGTGCCAGCAGTGATGCCCGAAAGGGAGGCTACACCTTC. Amino acids: CASSDARKGGYTF.

The chain employs TRBV27 and TRBJ2-1; 11 bases line up with TRBD2. CDR3 length equals 16 residues. Losses at the gene ends were 2 bases for V and 6 bases for J; bases not matched to a gene: 6. CDR1 MNHEY and CDR2 SMNVEV come from the germline V gene (reference sequence). The CDR3 DNA reads as TGTGCCAGCAGTTTACACACTAGCGGGAGTGGCAATGAGCAGTTCTTC. Its protein product is CASSLHTSGSGNEQFF.

This sequence joins TRBV28 and TRBJ2-1; the D gene could be TRBD1 or TRBD2 (7 bases each). The CDR3 consists of 16 residues. The germline CDR1 and CDR2 sequences are MDHEN and SYDVKM. Trimming stripped 4 bases from V and 12 bases from J, with 25 bases between. This chain's CDR3 is CASSSGGVQRDGGQFF. CDR3 in DNA: TGTGCCAGCAGTTCAGGGGGTGTTCAGCGGGATGGGGGGCAGTTCTTC.

The CDR3 DNA reads TGTGCCAGCAGTTACTCTGGCGGGAGTTCTGGGGCCAACGTCCTGACTTTC. This gives the protein CASSYSGGSSGANVLTF. The chain recombines TRBV6-5 with TRBJ2-6; the match to TRBD2 covers 7 bases. Trimming took 0 bases from V and 1 from J; bases not matched to a gene: 3. The CDR3 contains 17 residues. The V gene's germline CDR1 is MNHEY and CDR2 SVGAGI.

V gene TRBV10-3 combines with J gene TRBJ2-7, with D unclear. This CDR3 contains 11 residues. Germline V CDR1 and CDR2: ENHRY, SYGVKD. Trimming shortened V by 4 bases and J by 4 bases, and 5 bases separated the two germline ends. The chain's CDR3 is CAISGQYEQYF. The CDR3 bases are TGTGCCATCAGTGGACAATACGAGCAGTACTTC.

The V call is TRBV19, the J call TRBJ2-2; D may be TRBD2 (5 bases). With 5 bases removed from V and 6 bases from J, the gap between germline ends came to 16 bases. The CDR3 consists of 15 residues. CDR1 is LNHDA, CDR2 SQIVND, per germline (reference sequence). The CDR3 sequence: CASSGFRSDAGELFF. DNA for the CDR3: TGTGCCAGTAGTGGGTTTCGTAGCGACGCCGGGGAGCTGTTTTTT.

V usage is TRBV4-1 and J usage is TRBJ2-7; either TRBD1 or TRBD2 may fit D (5 bases each). V was clipped by 3 bases and J by 2 bases, with 17 bases between them. The CDR3 extends over 16 amino acids. Germline loops: CDR1 MGHRA, CDR2 YSYEKL. Here the CDR3 reads CASSQVLGRHTYEQYF. CDR3 sequence (DNA): TGCGCCAGCAGCCAGGTCTTGGGACGCCACACCTACGAGCAGTACTTC.

The rearrangement uses TRBV3-1 and TRBJ1-5, with TRBD1 identical over 7 bases. CDR1 and CDR2 (germline): LGHDT, YNNKEL (reference sequence). The CDR3 has 17 residues. With 3 bases clipped from V and 0 bases from J, the junction kept 8 bases outside the gene matches. The DNA for the CDR3 is TGTGCCAGCAGCCAGAGGGACAGCGAGTATAGCAATCAGCCCCAGCATTTT. Protein sequence: CASSQRDSEYSNQPQHF.

The chain carries TRBV29-1 and TRBJ2-1, with TRBD2 matching over 11 bases. Germline CDR1 is SQVTM and CDR2 is ANQGSEA. V lost 7 bases, J lost 4 bases, and 6 bases stayed unmatched. The CDR3 runs to 14 residues. The CDR3 DNA reads TGCAGCGCCGGAGGGACTAGCGGATACAATGAGCAGTTCTTC. Translated, it gives CSAGGTSGYNEQFF.

The rearrangement links TRBV5-1 to TRBJ2-7; D possibly corresponds to TRBD1 (6 bases). The germline V gene has CDR1 SGHRS and CDR2 YFSETQ. The CDR3 sequence is 14 residues long. V lost 5 bases and J lost 1, with 13 bases in between. In nucleotides, the CDR3 is TGCGCCAGCAGATCTAGGACAGCATCCTACGAGCAGTACTTC. It codes for CASRSRTASYEQYF.

This clonotype was seen once. The V and J genes are TRBV2 and TRBJ2-5; 7 nucleotides match TRBD1. CDR1 and CDR2 (germline): SNHLY, FYNNEI. This CDR3 spans 14 amino acids. V dropped 7 bases and J dropped 2; count of bases not matched to a gene: 7. In nucleotides, the CDR3 is TGTGCCAGCACTAAATGGGACAGTCAAGAGACCCAGTACTTC. This encodes CASTKWDSQETQYF.

The chain has TRBV5-6 and TRBJ2-7; 7 nucleotides line up with TRBD1. The junction had 12 bases not matched to a gene; V was cut back by 4 bases and J by 2 bases. The CDR3 has 16 residues. The germline gives CDR1 SGHDT, CDR2 YYEEEE. CDR3 region: CASSPTQAGTAYEQYF. DNA for the CDR3: TGTGCCAGCAGCCCCACCCAAGCCGGGACAGCCTACGAGCAGTACTTC.

V and J are TRBV20-1 and TRBJ2-3; no reliable D call. V was cut by 0 bases and J by 5 bases, with 9 bases left in between. The CDR3 totals 13 residues. Germline V gene data show CDR1 as DFQATT and CDR2 as SNEGSKA (reference sequence). CDR3 in DNA: TGCAGTGCTAGAGAGGTCCAACAAGATACGCAGTATTTT. It translates to CSAREVQQDTQYF.

This sequence joins TRBV5-1 and TRBJ2-1; 12 bases agree with TRBD2. Trimming removed 4 bases from V and 0 bases from J; junction bases left unmatched: 5. This CDR3 has 17 amino acids. Germline loops: CDR1 SGHRS, CDR2 YFSETQ. CDR3 DNA sequence: TGCGCCAGCAGCGAAGGACTAGCGGGGAGCTCCTACAATGAGCAGTTCTTC. It specifies CASSEGLAGSSYNEQFF.

The chain uses TRBV2 and TRBJ2-7; 9 bases align to TRBD1. Germline CDR1 is SNHLY and CDR2 is FYNNEI. This CDR3 has 16 residues. The J segment lost 2 bases and the V segment lost 7 bases, leaving 12 bases of the junction unmatched. CDR3 loop: CASKLLPGQGTYEQYF. For the CDR3, the DNA is TGTGCCAGCAAACTTTTACCGGGACAGGGTACCTACGAGCAGTACTTC.

CDR3 sequence reads: CASRYTSGRTDTQYF. The CDR3 region has the DNA TGTGCCAGCAGATATACTAGCGGCCGCACAGATACGCAGTATTTT. The rearrangement joins TRBV6-5 to TRBJ2-3; 8 nucleotides agree with TRBD2. V shed 6 bases and J 1 base; nucleotides not matched to a gene: 6. The CDR3 sequence is 15 residues long. Germline CDR1 reads MNHEY; CDR2 reads SVGAGI.

The J gene is TRBJ1-1, the V gene TRBV28; 7 bases match TRBD1. Germline values: CDR1 MDHEN, CDR2 SYDVKM. V dropped 6 bases and J dropped 0; count of bases not matched to a gene: 7. This CDR3 has 15 amino acids. For the CDR3, the DNA is TGTGCCAGCAGCCTACCACAGGGGCTGAACACTGAAGCTTTCTTT. Amino acid sequence: CASSLPQGLNTEAFF.

The rearrangement uses TRBV3-1 and TRBJ1-1; TRBD1 aligns across 9 bases. CDR1 and CDR2 from the germline V gene are LGHDT and YNNKEL (reference sequence). With 1 base clipped from V and 0 bases from J, the junction kept 0 bases outside the gene matches. This CDR3 is 15 amino acids long. The CDR3 DNA sequence: TGTGCCAGCAGCCAAGGGACAGGGGTGAACACTGAAGCTTTCTTT. Protein: CASSQGTGVNTEAFF.

V and J are TRBV5-1 and TRBJ1-1; D unclear. Per the germline V gene, CDR1 is SGHRS and CDR2 is YFSETQ. The length of the CDR3 is 15 residues. Trimming left V 4 bases short and J 5 bases short, with 18 bases between. CDR3 DNA: TGCGCCAGCAGCCTCGAAGGGATTTTGAGGACTGAAGCTTTCTTT. This codes for CASSLEGILRTEAFF. Complete variable domain (other parts from reference TRBV5-1 and TRBJ1-1): KAGVTQTPRYLIKTRGQQVTLSCSPISGHRSVSWYQQTPGQGLQFLFEYFSETQRNKGNFPGRFSGRQFSNSRSEMNVSTLELGDSALYLCASSLEGILRTEAFFGQGTRLTVV.

This clonotype was seen only a few times. As DNA, the CDR3 is TGTGCCAGCAGTTGGGGGAATCAGCCCCAGCATTTT. This encodes CASSWGNQPQHF. The V gene is TRBV28, the J gene TRBJ1-5; maybe TRBD1 (5 bases). V lost 4 bases and J lost 4, with 5 bases in between. The V gene's germline CDR1 is MDHEN and CDR2 SYDVKM. The CDR3 spans 12 residues.